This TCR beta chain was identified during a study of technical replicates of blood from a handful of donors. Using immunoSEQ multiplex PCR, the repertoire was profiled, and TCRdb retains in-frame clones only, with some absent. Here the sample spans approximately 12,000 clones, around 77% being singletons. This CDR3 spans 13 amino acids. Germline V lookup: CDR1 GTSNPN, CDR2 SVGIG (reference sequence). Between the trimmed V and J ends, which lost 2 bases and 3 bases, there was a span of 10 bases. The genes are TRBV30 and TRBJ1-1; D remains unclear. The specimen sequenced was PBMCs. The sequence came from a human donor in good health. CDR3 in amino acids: CAWSIYDDTEAFF. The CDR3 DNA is TGTGCCTGGAGTATCTATGATGACACTGAAGCTTTCTTT. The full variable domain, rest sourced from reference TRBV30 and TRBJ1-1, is SQTIHQWPATLVQPVGSPLSLECTVEGTSNPNLYWYRQAAGRGLQLLFYSVGIGQISSEVPQNLSASRPQDRQFILSSKKLLLSDSGFYLCAWSIYDDTEAFFGQGTRLTVV.